This is a list of T cell receptor beta chains from one sample in a study of blood T cell repertoires in COVID-19. Some clones are missing from TCRdb's copy, which holds only in-frame ones; the method was immunoSEQ multiplex PCR. Of under 250,000 clones in the sample, approximately 82% were seen once. Input material: peripheral blood. Receptors originate from a man aged 25-40 years who had recovered from COVID-19. The CDR3 runs from the conserved cysteine through the conserved F or W. Each record gives: D gene, clone size, J gene, V gene, CDR3 DNA, CDR3 protein. The D gene is left open where the match is weak. Some rows mark clone size as missing; the rest say once, few, many or name a class of expanded clone.

-,-,TRBJ2-1,TRBV7-2,TGTGCCAGCAGCCCTACAAGGGACTCGTACAATGAGCAGTTCTTC,CASSPTRDSYNEQFF
-,-,TRBJ2-1,TRBV18,TGTGCCAGCTCACCATACCTTCGGGTCTCCCGAGGAGGAGAGCAGTTCTTC,CASSPYLRVSRGGEQFF
TRBD1,-,TRBJ1-4,TRBV5-1,TGCGCCAGCAGTCATAGCCAGGGGGATCTTGAAAAACTGTTTTTT,CASSHSQGDLEKLFF
TRBD1,-,TRBJ1-4,TRBV6-5,TGTGCCAGCAGACTAGGGGGCGCGGGTGAAAAACTGTTTTTT,CASRLGGAGEKLFF
TRBD1,few,TRBJ2-1,TRBV10-1,TGCGCCAGCAGTCAGGGGGACAATGAGCAGTTCTTC,CASSQGDNEQFF
TRBD1,-,TRBJ2-7,TRBV19,TGTGCCAGTAGTATTACGGCGGACAGGGGCTCCTACGAGCAGTACTTC,CASSITADRGSYEQYF
-,few,TRBJ2-3,TRBV25-1,TGTGCCAGCAGTTCCAGGGGAATAACAGATACGCAGTATTTT,CASSSRGITDTQYF
TRBD2,-,TRBJ2-7,TRBV7-9,TGTGCCAGCAGCTTAGGTCTAGCGGGTTCCTACGAGCAGTACTTC,CASSLGLAGSYEQYF
-,once,TRBJ2-2,TRBV6-5,TGTGCCAGCCGGCGTCCCCCCGCGGGAGAGCTGTTTTTT,CASRRPPAGELFF
-,-,TRBJ2-2,TRBV7-6,TGTGCCAGCAGCTTACAGGGCGCGAACACCGGGGAGCTGTTTTTT,CASSLQGANTGELFF
-,-,TRBJ2-7,TRBV2,TGTGCCAGCTCTTCACAGGGAGGGTACGAGCAGTACTTC,CASSSQGGYEQYF
TRBD1,-,TRBJ1-4,TRBV2,TGTGCCAGCAGCGGACAGGGGGGGTCAAAGGGAAAACTGTTTTTT,CASSGQGGSKGKLFF
-,-,TRBJ2-7,TRBV3-1/TRBV3-2,TGTGCCAGCAGCACTCGGGACACTGGGGAGCAGTACTTC,CASSTRDTGEQYF
TRBD1,-,TRBJ1-2,TRBV6-5,TGTGCCAGCAGTCACTCTTCAGGGGGCGATGGCTACACCTTC,CASSHSSGGDGYTF
-,-,TRBJ2-3,TRBV7-9,TGTGCCTCTCACACGGGACTGGGATCCGTAGATACGCAGTATTTT,CASHTGLGSVDTQYF
-,-,TRBJ2-7,TRBV7-9,TGTGCCAGCAGCTTAGGGGTGTTGCAGGGGCCCTACGAGCAGTACTTC,CASSLGVLQGPYEQYF
-,-,TRBJ1-3,TRBV6-5,TGTGCCAGCAGTTCCGACAGGTTTTTGAACACCATATATTTT,CASSSDRFLNTIYF
-,-,TRBJ1-5,TRBV6-5,TGTGCCAGCACTCGGGAAGGCAATCAGCCCCAGCATTTT,CASTREGNQPQHF
-,few,TRBJ1-1,TRBV5-8,TGTGCCAGCAGCTTGCGCCTCCAGGGCACTGAAGCTTTCTTT,CASSLRLQGTEAFF
-,-,TRBJ1-2,TRBV6-5,TGTGCCAGCAGATTACAGGGAGACTATGGCTACACCTTC,CASRLQGDYGYTF
-,once,TRBJ1-1,TRBV7-8,TGTGCCAGCAGCACGGTCAGGGGTATCGACACTGAAGCTTTCTTT,CASSTVRGIDTEAFF
TRBD1,many,TRBJ1-2,TRBV28,TGTGCCAGCAAGATTCCCGGGACAGGGGGCCTCTATGGCTACACCTTC,CASKIPGTGGLYGYTF
TRBD1,-,TRBJ1-1,TRBV6-2/TRBV6-3,TGTGCCAGCAGTTACCCCGGGACAGAGATAAACACTGAAGCTTTCTTT,CASSYPGTEINTEAFF
-,-,TRBJ1-2,TRBV5-1,TGCGCCAGCAGCTTGGTAGGGCAGGGTTACGGCTACACCTTC,CASSLVGQGYGYTF
-,-,TRBJ1-5,TRBV29-1,TGCAGCGTTGTATTTGCGGGGGTCGGTCAGCCCCAGCATTTT,CSVVFAGVGQPQHF
-,-,TRBJ2-5,TRBV6-1,TGTGCCAGCAGTGATTGGCGGGGAGGCCAAGAGACCCAGTACTTC,CASSDWRGGQETQYF
-,-,TRBJ1-1,TRBV12-3/TRBV12-4,TGTGCCAGCAGTTTGGGTAGCGGCACTGAAGCTTTCTTT,CASSLGSGTEAFF
TRBD1,-,TRBJ2-2,TRBV4-1,TGCGCCAGCAGCCAAGATGTCAGGACAGGGACGGTCGGGGAGCTGTTTTTT,CASSQDVRTGTVGELFF